These 14 T cell receptor beta chains were sequenced from one sample in a study of breast tumors, draining lymph nodes, adjacent tissues (dated by TCRdb to 2016 to 2017). Lymph node samples came from the axillary draining lymph nodes of breast cancer patients. The library was prepared using multiplex PCR. For sequencing, an Illumina HiSeq 2000 was employed. The public reads were reanalyzed by TCRdb: fastp trimming at Q25, MiXCR alignment, in-frame beta chains only. Duplicate CDR3 protein sequences are folded into a single record with the most common DNA and genes. Here the sample has approximately 88,000 distinct CDR3 sequences; around 29% occur a single time. Of the sample, more than 8% is held by the ten largest clones. The specimen sequenced was axillary lymph node tissue. Source of these receptors: a female donor with breast cancer. Some clones in this sample may be carry-over from other donors' samples.

This clonotype has a count of ten or more. The genes are TRBV7-8 and TRBJ2-5; D is tentatively TRBD1 or TRBD2 (5 bases each). Germline V gene lookup returns CDR1 SGHVS and CDR2 FQNEAQ. The CDR3 is 14 amino acids. V lost 5 bases, J lost 2 bases, and 12 bases lay in between. CDR3 region: CASSRGRGQETQYF. CDR3 nucleotides: TGTGCCAGCAGCAGGGGTCGGGGACAAGAGACCCAGTACTTC. Full variable domain (missing parts from reference TRBV7-8 and TRBJ2-5): GAGVSQSPRYKVAKRGQDVALRCDPISGHVSLFWYQQALGQGPEFLTYFQNEAQLDKSGLPSDRFFAERPEGSVSTLKIQRTQQEDSAVYLCASSRGRGQETQYFGPGTRLLVL.

This sequence joins TRBV6-2 or TRBV6-3 and TRBJ1-1; D not resolved. Deletions cut 5 bases from V and 1 base from J, with 11 bases between. CDR1 is MNHEY and CDR2 is SVGEGT in the germline V gene. This CDR3 region has 14 residues. This CDR3 is CASSALRGNTEAFF. The CDR3 DNA reads TGTGCCAGCAGTGCTCTGCGGGGGAACACTGAAGCTTTCTTT.

The J gene is TRBJ1-4, the V gene TRBV19; D is ambiguous. In germline, CDR1 is LNHDA, CDR2 SQIVND (reference sequence). V shed 5 bases and J shed 8 bases, with 18 bases lying between them. The CDR3 is made up of 15 amino acids. The CDR3 sequence: CASSLQAPIREKLFF. The CDR3 bases are TGTGCCAGTAGTCTGCAGGCCCCCATCCGGGAAAAACTGTTTTTT.

This clonotype was counted a few times. One end of the junction is discordant with germline, which a read error may explain. The CDR3 DNA is TGTGCCAGCAGCCCTGGGCGCAATGAAGAACTGTTTTTT. Translating gives CASSPGRNEELFF. The gene calls are TRBV5-4 and TRBJ1-4, with D unresolved. CDR3 length: 13 residues. Per germline, CDR1 SGHNT and CDR2 YYREEE (reference sequence). Complete variable domain (other parts from reference TRBV5-4 and TRBJ1-4): ETGVTQSPTHLIKTRGQQVTLRCSSQSGHNTVSWYQQALGQGPQFIFQYYREEENGRGNFPPRFSGLQFPNYSSELNVNALELDDSALYLCASSPGRNEELFFGSGTQLSVL.

This clonotype was counted at least ten times. The V call is TRBV6-6, the J call TRBJ1-2; D unresolved. Trimming removed 0 bases from V and 1 base from J, with 12 bases in between. This CDR3 is built from 16 residues. Germline lookup yields CDR1 MNHNY and CDR2 SVGAGI (reference sequence). The CDR3 bases are TGTGCCAGCAGTTACTCGTTGGTAGACCTTAACTATGGCTACACCTTC. Translation: CASSYSLVDLNYGYTF.

At least ten counts were recorded for this clonotype. The chain combines TRBV6-4 with TRBJ2-2; the D is unclear. This CDR3 is built from 14 residues. The V gene lost 0 bases and the J gene lost 4 bases, with 6 bases spanning the gap. Germline V gives CDR1 MRHNA, CDR2 SNTAGT. The CDR3 bases are TGTGCCAGCAGTGACTCATGGGGCACCGGGGAGCTGTTTTTT. Its protein product is CASSDSWGTGELFF.

This clonotype was observed many times. This chain uses TRBV30 with TRBJ2-4; D unclear. CDR1 and CDR2 (germline): GTSNPN, SVGIG (reference sequence). This CDR3 has 11 residues. Trimming removed 7 bases from V and 0 bases from J, with 4 bases in between. The CDR3 spells CAFGAKNIQYF. In DNA form, the CDR3 reads TGTGCCTTCGGAGCCAAAAACATTCAGTACTTC.

This clonotype was detected only a few times. The chain joins TRBV12-3 or TRBV12-4 to TRBJ1-5; no firm D call. The V and J ends lost 2 bases and 5 bases respectively, with 4 bases between them. The length of the CDR3 is 12 residues. Written as DNA, the CDR3 is TGTGCCAGCAGTTTATTGGATCAGCCCCAGCATTTT. Protein: CASSLLDQPQHF.

The gene calls are TRBV12-3 or TRBV12-4 and TRBJ1-5, with TRBD1 as a possible D gene (6 bases). There are 15 residues in the CDR3. Deletions cut 5 bases from V and 8 bases from J, with 19 bases between. The CDR3 DNA sequence: TGTGCCAGCAGTCCAGAGGGGGGTTGGGTTGAGCCCCAGCATTTT. Its translation is CASSPEGGWVEPQHF.

This clonotype has just a few counts. The chain is built from TRBV3-1 and TRBJ2-4, with TRBD2 identical over 8 bases. CDR3 length: 15 residues. The junction had 4 bases not matched to a gene; V was cut back by 0 bases and J by 6 bases. Germline V gene lookup returns CDR1 LGHDT and CDR2 YNNKEL (reference sequence). The CDR3, as DNA: TGTGCCAGCAGCCAAGATGCCAGCGGGGGAAACATTCAGTACTTC. This gives the protein CASSQDASGGNIQYF.

The CDR3 loop reads CASSFTSGRETQYF. The CDR3 nucleotides are TGTGCCAGCAGCTTCACTAGCGGGAGAGAGACCCAGTACTTC. J is TRBJ2-5 and V is TRBV7-9; 11 bases line up with TRBD2. CDR3 length: 14 residues. Germline assignment: CDR1 SEHNR and CDR2 FQNEAQ (reference sequence). Unmatched junction bases numbered 1, after V lost 3 bases and J lost 4 bases.

As to this clonotype: Its ends do not fully match the called genes, so a read error is possible. This chain connects TRBV9 to TRBJ2-1; possible D gene TRBD1, 6 bases. CDR3 size: 13 residues. Germline CDR1 reads SGDLS; CDR2 reads YYNGEE. In DNA, the CDR3 is TGCGCCAGCCGTGTTGGACAGTACAATGAGCAGTTCTTC. Amino acids: CASRVGQYNEQFF.

The chain carries TRBV9 and TRBJ2-3; 7 nucleotides align to TRBD2. Germline lookup yields CDR1 SGDLS and CDR2 YYNGEE. This CDR3 has 13 amino acids. With 2 bases clipped from V and 15 bases from J, the junction kept 12 bases outside the gene matches. The CDR3 DNA reads TGTGCCAGCAGCGTGGGGCTAGCGGATACGCGATATTTT. Protein: CASSVGLADTRYF.

On this clonotype: It may be a read error: a sequence one base away is much more abundant. This chain joins TRBV28 and TRBJ1-2; D possibly corresponds to TRBD1 (6 bases). V lost 6 bases, J lost 3 bases, and 17 bases lay in between. Looked up from germline, CDR1 is MDHEN and CDR2 is SYDVKM. CDR3 length: 15 residues. CDR3 amino acids: CASRETGMGYYGYTF. As DNA, the CDR3 is TGTGCCAGCAGAGAAACAGGGATGGGCTACTATGGCTACACCTTC.